The source of this T cell receptor (beta chain) is a study of cytomegalovirus exposure and HLA in healthy donors. Broader study findings: Among TCR sequences, most were rare, though some public TCRs appeared in many donors.

On this clone: Its antigen is as yet unknown. A much larger clonotype is one base distant, so this may be a read error. The same CDR3 is also encoded by other DNA sequences in this sample.

This CDR3 comprises 15 residues. The J segment lost 6 bases and the V segment lost 0 bases, leaving 1 base of the junction unmatched. Germline V gives CDR1 MRHNA, CDR2 SNTAGT. Profiling relied on immunoSEQ multiplex PCR, and the TCRdb table lists in-frame clones only, not all of them. The table lists 55,000 to 65,000 clones, 90% to 97% of them singletons. This sequence was found in a man between 18 and 35 years old in good health and CMV-seronegative. This rearrangement joins TRBV6-4 to TRBJ2-1; TRBD2 matches 11 bases. Sequencing was done on a sample of PBMCs. CDR3 bases: TGTGCCAGCAGTGACTCTACTAGCGGGAGCAATGAGCAGTTCTTC. As protein: CASSDSTSGSNEQFF.